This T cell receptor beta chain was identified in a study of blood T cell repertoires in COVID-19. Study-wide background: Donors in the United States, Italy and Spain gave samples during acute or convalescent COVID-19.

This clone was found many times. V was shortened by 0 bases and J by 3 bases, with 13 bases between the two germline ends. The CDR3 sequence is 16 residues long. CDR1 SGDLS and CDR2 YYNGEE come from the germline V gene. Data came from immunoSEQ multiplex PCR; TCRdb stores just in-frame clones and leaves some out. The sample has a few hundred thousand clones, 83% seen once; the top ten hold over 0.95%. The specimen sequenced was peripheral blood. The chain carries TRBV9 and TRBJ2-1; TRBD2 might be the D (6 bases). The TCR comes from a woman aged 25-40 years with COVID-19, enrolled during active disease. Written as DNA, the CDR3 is TGTGCCAGCAGCGTAGGGCCAAGCGGGCACTACAATGAGCAGTTCTTC. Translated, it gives CASSVGPSGHYNEQFF.